Each of the 32 T cell receptor beta chains below was sequenced from the same sample in a study of T cell clones after liver transplantation. Data came from immunoSEQ multiplex PCR; TCRdb stores just in-frame clones and leaves some out. This sample has over 100,000 clones, with approximately 78% found just once. Sequencing was performed on CD4+ T cells from blood, taken before liver transplant. All receptors derive from a human donor who received a liver transplant.

This clone was detected once. The chain couples TRBV5-1 to TRBJ1-4; 9 bases align to TRBD1. In germline, CDR1 is SGHRS, CDR2 YFSETQ. The CDR3 totals 14 residues. V was pared by 6 bases and J by 5 bases, with 5 bases of the junction left unmatched. CDR3 nucleotide sequence: TGCGCCAGCAAGGCCGGGACAGGGAATGAAAAACTGTTTTTT. Amino acid sequence: CASKAGTGNEKLFF.

This chain uses TRBV9 with TRBJ2-7, with TRBD2 as a possible D gene (5 bases). Trimming removed 0 bases at V and 0 bases at J, with 16 bases between. CDR3 length equals 17 residues. Germline V gene data show CDR1 as SGDLS and CDR2 as YYNGEE. The CDR3 DNA is TGTGCCAGCAGCGTAGGGAGCGGTAAGTCGAGCTCCTACGAGCAGTACTTC. It encodes CASSVGSGKSSSYEQYF.

CDR3 region: CATRRDDTGELFF. The DNA for the CDR3 is TGTGCCACACGTCGGGATGACACCGGGGAGCTGTTTTTT. The rearrangement uses TRBV6-5 and TRBJ2-2, with a weak D call TRBD2 (5 bases). V dropped 10 bases and J dropped 3 bases, with 12 bases sitting between them. CDR1 MNHEY and CDR2 SVGAGI come from the germline V gene. This CDR3 region has 13 residues.

The chain is built from TRBV30 and TRBJ2-3, with 12 bases identical to TRBD2. Per germline, CDR1 GTSNPN and CDR2 SVGIG (reference sequence). The CDR3 is 16 residues long. With 1 base clipped from V and 4 bases from J, the junction kept 6 bases outside the gene matches. The CDR3, as DNA: TGTGCCTGGAGTGCCATACTAGCGGGAGGATCAGATACGCAGTATTTT. Its translation: CAWSAILAGGSDTQYF.

This clone was found a few times. This chain links TRBV19 with TRBJ1-1, with TRBD1 as a possible D gene (6 bases). CDR3 length equals 14 residues. In germline, CDR1 is LNHDA, CDR2 SQIVND (reference sequence). V lost 8 bases, J lost 0 bases, and 13 bases lay in between. DNA for the CDR3: TGTGCCAGTGTTACCTCAGGGGTGAACACTGAAGCTTTCTTT. Translation: CASVTSGVNTEAFF.

J is TRBJ2-1 and V is TRBV4-2, with 8 bases matching TRBD2. Germline V gene lookup returns CDR1 LGHNA and CDR2 YNFKEQ. V dropped 0 bases and J dropped 2; count of bases not matched to a gene: 9. This CDR3 region has 18 residues. CDR3 in DNA: TGTGCCAGCAGCCAAGATCAGGGAGCGGGGGCCCCCTACAATGAGCAGTTCTTC. This encodes CASSQDQGAGAPYNEQFF.

This chain uses TRBV28 with TRBJ2-7; D gene unclear. Germline values: CDR1 MDHEN, CDR2 SYDVKM. The length of the CDR3 is 12 residues. Trimming pared 6 bases from V and 4 bases from J, leaving 10 bases between. The CDR3 nucleotides read TGTGCCAGCAGCCCTGGACGGTACGAGCAGTACTTC. It yields the protein CASSPGRYEQYF.

The rearrangement joins TRBV6-1 to TRBJ2-2; no reliable D call. V lost 6 bases and J 6 bases, leaving 5 bases between the germline ends. Germline loops: CDR1 MNHNS, CDR2 SASEGT. The CDR3 has 11 amino acids. The CDR3 sequence is CASRNPGELFF. The CDR3 DNA sequence: TGTGCCAGCAGAAACCCCGGGGAGCTGTTTTTT.

This chain links TRBV9 with TRBJ1-6; possibly TRBD1 for D (5 bases). Trimming left V 0 bases short and J 6 bases short, with 7 bases between. Germline loops: CDR1 SGDLS, CDR2 YYNGEE. CDR3 length: 14 amino acids. The CDR3 coding sequence is TGTGCCAGCAGCGTAGCCAGGGCTAATTCACCCCTCCACTTT. As protein: CASSVARANSPLHF.

The genes are TRBV10-3 and TRBJ2-7; 10 nucleotides line up with TRBD2. V lost 5 bases to trimming and J lost 5 bases; unmatched junction nucleotides: 6. The V gene's germline CDR1 is ENHRY and CDR2 SYGVKD. This CDR3 is built from 14 residues. CDR3 protein: CAISLAGVLHEQYF. CDR3 in DNA: TGTGCCATCAGTCTAGCGGGAGTCCTCCACGAGCAGTACTTC.

This clone has just one count. The gene calls are TRBV5-1 and TRBJ2-3; the D is unclear. The CDR3 loop spans 12 amino acids. V was pared by 1 base and J by 6 bases, with 6 bases between. Germline V CDR1 and CDR2: SGHRS, YFSETQ. In DNA, the CDR3 is TGCGCCAGCAGCTTGAACGGGGATACGCAGTATTTT. Residues: CASSLNGDTQYF.

Only a few counts were recorded for this clone. This rearrangement joins TRBV27 to TRBJ1-2, with 8 bases that match TRBD1. Germline V gene lookup returns CDR1 MNHEY and CDR2 SMNVEV (reference sequence). V dropped 8 bases and J dropped 8; count of bases not matched to a gene: 13. CDR3 size: 14 residues. The CDR3 loop is CASLPRTGIAGYTF. In DNA form, the CDR3 reads TGTGCCAGCCTCCCAAGGACAGGGATCGCGGGCTACACCTTC.

The chain links TRBV14 to TRBJ1-2, with 12 bases fitting TRBD1. V was pared by 1 base and J by 4 bases, with 4 bases of the junction left unmatched. There are 16 residues in the CDR3. Germline CDR1 reads SGHDN; CDR2 reads FVKESK. The CDR3 DNA reads TGTGCCAGCAGCCAAGCCCCGGGACAGGGGGCCTATGGCTACACCTTC. It codes for CASSQAPGQGAYGYTF. The full variable domain, in which reference TRBV14 and TRBJ1-2 provide the parts outside the CDR3, is EAGVTQFPSHSVIEKGQTVTLRCDPISGHDNLYWYRRVMGKEIKFLLHFVKESKQDESGMPNNRFLAERTGGTYSTLKVQPAELEDSGVYFCASSQAPGQGAYGYTFGSGTRLTVV.

This chain joins TRBV7-2 and TRBJ2-2, with D perhaps matching TRBD1 (6 bases). This CDR3 has 14 amino acids. The germline CDR1 and CDR2 sequences are SGHTA and FQGNSA. Trimming took 6 bases from V and 4 from J, leaving 12 bases between them. CDR3 bases: TGTGCCAGCAGTAAGGTCAGGGGCACCGGGGAGCTGTTTTTT. Residues: CASSKVRGTGELFF.

DNA of the CDR3: TGTGCCAGCAGTTTCGACAGGGCAGAGACCCAGTACTTC. This codes for CASSFDRAETQYF. The chain is built from TRBV7-7 and TRBJ2-5; 7 bases line up with TRBD1. From germline, CDR1 is SSHAT and CDR2 FNYEAQ (reference sequence). After removal of 6 bases from V and 4 bases from J, the junction contained 5 bases not matched to a gene. The CDR3 contains 13 residues. The full variable domain, completed using reference TRBV7-7 and TRBJ2-5, is GAGVSQSPRYKVTKRGQDVTLRCDPISSHATLYWYQQALGQGPEFLTYFNYEAQPDKSGLPSDRFSAERPEGSISTLTIQRTEQRDSAMYRCASSFDRAETQYFGPGTRLLVL.

V gene TRBV4-1 combines with J gene TRBJ1-4; tentative D call: TRBD1 (6 bases). Germline values: CDR1 MGHRA, CDR2 YSYEKL. The germline V and J ends were trimmed by 1 base and 8 bases, with 20 bases remaining between them. The CDR3 runs 17 residues. DNA for the CDR3: TGCGCCAGCAGCCAAGGGACAGCACAGGCTAAGAGGGAAAAACTGTTTTTT. Protein product: CASSQGTAQAKREKLFF.

This chain links TRBV6-1 with TRBJ1-2, with 11 nucleotides matching TRBD1. Germline CDR1 is MNHNS and CDR2 is SASEGT. The CDR3 totals 14 residues. V lost 8 bases and J lost 3; bases outside the gene matches: 5. The CDR3 DNA reads TGTGCCAGCTATGGACAGGGGGCTTACTATGGCTACACCTTC. Translating gives CASYGQGAYYGYTF.

The chain couples TRBV14 to TRBJ2-7; unclear D gene. The CDR3 sequence is 15 residues long. Looked up from germline, CDR1 is SGHDN and CDR2 is FVKESK. V shed 0 bases and J shed 0 bases, with 9 bases lying between them. The CDR3 here is CASSQDSYYSYEQYF. The CDR3 DNA sequence: TGTGCCAGCAGCCAAGATTCTTACTACTCCTACGAGCAGTACTTC.

This clone was seen just once. The rearrangement joins TRBV6-5 to TRBJ2-2; 7 bases align to TRBD1. CDR3 size: 15 residues. V was pared by 7 bases and J by 2 bases, with 7 bases of the junction left unmatched. CDR1 and CDR2 from the germline V gene are MNHEY and SVGAGI. The CDR3 protein is CASTSQGLNTGELFF. The CDR3 DNA is TGTGCCAGCACCTCACAGGGGTTAAACACCGGGGAGCTGTTTTTT.

V and J are TRBV11-3 and TRBJ2-7, with TRBD2 matching over 13 bases. J was trimmed by 6 bases and V by 5 bases; bases with no gene match: 7. The CDR3 loop spans 15 amino acids. CDR1 and CDR2 from the germline V gene are SGHNT and YENEEA. CDR3: CASSQTSGRAGEQYF. CDR3 bases: TGTGCCAGCAGCCAAACTAGCGGGAGGGCCGGCGAGCAGTACTTC. Full variable domain (missing parts from reference TRBV11-3 and TRBJ2-7): EAGVVQSPRYKIIEKKQPVAFWCNPISGHNTLYWYLQNLGQGPELLIRYENEEAVDDSQLPKDRFSAERLKGVDSTLKIQPAELGDSAVYLCASSQTSGRAGEQYFGPGTRLTVT.

This chain links TRBV2 with TRBJ2-4, with no clear D. Trimming removed 11 bases at V and 6 bases at J, with 20 bases between. Germline-derived CDR1 and CDR2 are SNHLY and FYNNEI. The CDR3 length is 14 residues. For the CDR3, the DNA is TGTGCCTCCTCCCTTTCCGAGCCACCAAACATTCAGTACTTC. Its translation is CASSLSEPPNIQYF.

The chain couples TRBV6-6 to TRBJ2-1; a weak D match, TRBD2 (6 bases). The V gene lost 7 bases and the J gene lost 3 bases, with 16 bases spanning the gap. The germline gives CDR1 MNHNY, CDR2 SVGAGI (reference sequence). The CDR3 is made up of 15 amino acids. The CDR3 protein is CASTLAAQIYNEQFF. In nucleotides, the CDR3 is TGTGCCAGCACCTTAGCGGCGCAAATCTACAATGAGCAGTTCTTC.

This clone was observed once. The V and J genes are TRBV5-1 and TRBJ2-1; D is possibly TRBD2 (5 bases). Trimming took off 0 bases at V and 0 bases at J, with 13 bases between the two ends. The CDR3 runs to 17 residues. Germline CDR1 reads SGHRS; CDR2 reads YFSETQ. The CDR3 DNA reads as TGCGCCAGCAGCTTGGCCGGGGTAGCGCGCTCCTACAATGAGCAGTTCTTC. It codes for CASSLAGVARSYNEQFF.

This chain links TRBV20-1 with TRBJ1-1; D remains unclear. There are 11 residues in the CDR3. Germline CDR1 is DFQATT and CDR2 is SNEGSKA (reference sequence). Trimming took off 5 bases at V and 8 bases at J, with 12 bases between the two ends. The CDR3 sequence is CSAPARGEAFF. CDR3 DNA: TGCAGTGCTCCCGCGCGGGGAGAAGCTTTCTTT.

The chain carries TRBV2 and TRBJ1-6; 10 nucleotides align to TRBD1. Germline V gives CDR1 SNHLY, CDR2 FYNNEI. V lost 3 bases and J lost 8; bases outside the gene matches: 7. The CDR3 spans 16 residues. CDR3 in DNA: TGTGCCAGCAGTGACGACAGGGGGCGCGTTGATTCACCCCTCCACTTT. Its translation: CASSDDRGRVDSPLHF.

The chain links TRBV7-9 to TRBJ2-1; D perhaps matches TRBD2 (6 bases). Trimming cost V 1 base and J 1 base, with 8 bases left between them. There are 15 residues in the CDR3. The V gene's germline CDR1 is SEHNR and CDR2 FQNEAQ (reference sequence). CDR3 loop: CASSLDGGSYNEQFF. The CDR3 region has the DNA TGTGCCAGCAGCTTAGACGGGGGTTCCTACAATGAGCAGTTCTTC.

V is TRBV6-5 and J is TRBJ2-7, with D perhaps TRBD2 (6 bases). Trimming left V 4 bases short and J 5 bases short, with 15 bases between. Germline CDR1 reads MNHEY; CDR2 reads SVGAGI. The CDR3 spans 14 residues. Here the CDR3 reads CASSFRGMKDEQYF. The CDR3 bases are TGTGCCAGCAGTTTCCGGGGGATGAAGGACGAGCAGTACTTC.

Turning to this clone: Other DNA variants within this sample encode the same CDR3. The chain combines TRBV18 with TRBJ2-2, with TRBD1 identical over 9 bases. Germline trimming cut 2 bases from V and 4 bases from J; bases unmatched to any gene: 5. The CDR3 is made up of 16 amino acids. Germline CDR1 and CDR2: KGHSH and LQKENI. The CDR3 sequence: CASSPTGQGGTGELFF. The CDR3 nucleotides read TGTGCCAGCTCACCAACGGGACAGGGAGGCACCGGGGAGCTGTTTTTT.

V and J are TRBV7-2 and TRBJ2-2; D tentatively reads TRBD1 or TRBD2 (6 bases each). In germline, CDR1 is SGHTA, CDR2 FQGNSA. CDR3 length: 15 residues. Trimming pared 6 bases from V and 3 bases from J, leaving 14 bases between. The DNA of the CDR3 is TGTGCCAGCAGTTACCTGAGGGGGGACACCGGGGAGCTGTTTTTT. Its translation is CASSYLRGDTGELFF.

This clone was found a few times. The chain has TRBV10-2 and TRBJ1-5; 9 bases agree with TRBD1. The germline V gene encodes CDR1 WSHSY and CDR2 SAAADI. This CDR3 is 13 amino acids long. With V trimmed by 10 bases and J by 5 bases, 6 bases remained unmatched. CDR3 region: CATGTGRYQPQHF. In DNA, the CDR3 is TGCGCCACCGGGACAGGGAGGTATCAGCCCCAGCATTTT.

With respect to this clone: The limits of the CDR3 on the DNA are not certain, so only TCRdb's listed CDR3 is given. Other DNA sequences in this specimen translate into the identical CDR3. The CDR3 reads CASSFGAGYEQYF. The chain employs TRBV7-3 and TRBJ2-7; TRBD2 was called by the table and not checked on the DNA. A total of 13 residues make up the CDR3, ends included. Germline CDR1 and CDR2: SGHTA and FQGTGA.

V is TRBV18 and J is TRBJ2-7, with 9 nucleotides matching TRBD1. The CDR3 has 18 amino acids. With V trimmed by 2 bases and J by 2 bases, 13 bases remained unmatched. Germline CDR1 reads KGHSH; CDR2 reads LQKENI. CDR3 nucleotide sequence: TGTGCCAGCTCACCAGCGGGACAGGGTAGGAGGGGAACCTACGAGCAGTACTTC. Its translation: CASSPAGQGRRGTYEQYF.